Below, one T cell receptor (beta chain) is given with its context. The data were taken from a study of identical twins. The ends lost 6 bases at V and 5 bases at J; junction bases unmatched: 5. Germline values: CDR1 DFQATT, CDR2 SNEGSKA (reference sequence). The CDR3 length is 13 residues. Using its own MiXCR run on the 5' RACE reads, TCRdb lists one record per CDR3 protein. Counted here are hundreds of thousands of distinct CDR3 sequences, around 24% occurring once; the ten biggest clones make up 2.5% to 3.5%. These data were likewise used in another study, on T cells expressing NK-cell markers. That source adds: The contribution of dominant NKG2C+ clonotypes to CD8+ T cells in roughly 6 donors was roughly 1.0-7.5%. For a few donors, these clonotypes were likewise the leading ones in the CD3+CD56-NKG2C+ fraction.

The chain recombines TRBV20-1 with TRBJ2-7, with TRBD2 matching 12 bases. Material for sequencing was CD4+ T cells sorted from blood. The TCR was taken from a woman between 18 and 29 years old in good health. In DNA, the CDR3 is TGCAGTGCCCACCTAGCGGGGGGGCACGAGCAGTACTTC. It specifies CSAHLAGGHEQYF.